These 18 T cell receptor beta chains were all obtained from the same sample, sequenced in a study of response to subunit inactivated influenza vaccine. TCRdb processed the RT-PCR reads anew with MiXCR; each CDR3 protein has one entry. The table lists about 540,000 distinct CDR3 sequences, around a quarter of them singletons, with about 3% in the top ten. Another study also made use of these data, one on T cells expressing NK-cell markers. That source notes: The cDNA for TCR beta came from 5'RACE template switching with UMIs.

Sample: CD4+ T cells sorted from PBMCs, taken 11 to 12 days after vaccination. The source is a man aged 50-60 years who received an inactivated influenza vaccine.

This clonotype has more than one count but fewer than ten. The V and J genes are TRBV9 and TRBJ2-6; 7 bases agree with TRBD2. The CDR3 consists of 18 residues. After removal of 4 bases from V and 0 bases from J, the junction contained 10 bases not matched to a gene. CDR1 and CDR2 (germline): SGDLS, YYNGEE. The CDR3 sequence is CASSPILAVTSGANVLTF. CDR3 bases: TGTGCCAGCAGCCCGATTCTAGCGGTGACCTCTGGGGCCAACGTCCTGACTTTC.

This clonotype came up a few times. V gene TRBV28 combines with J gene TRBJ2-5; D is ambiguous. Trimming left V 3 bases short and J 0 bases short, with 8 bases between. The germline CDR1 and CDR2 sequences are MDHEN and SYDVKM. CDR3 length: 14 residues. In nucleotides, the CDR3 is TGTGCCAGCAGTTTTTTCGGAAACCAAGAGACCCAGTACTTC. Its translation: CASSFFGNQETQYF.

The V and J genes are TRBV27 and TRBJ2-2; D might be TRBD1 (8 bases). The CDR3 spans 15 residues. In germline, CDR1 is MNHEY, CDR2 SMNVEV (reference sequence). Between the trimmed V and J ends, which lost 3 bases and 7 bases, there was a span of 15 bases. The CDR3 bases are TGTGCCAGCAGTTTCCCCACAGGGGGGGGCGGGGAGCTGTTTTTT. This sequence encodes CASSFPTGGGGELFF.

This clonotype was seen a handful of times. The rearrangement links TRBV28 to TRBJ2-1; 7 bases are a match to TRBD1. Losses at the gene ends were 5 bases for V and 4 bases for J; bases not matched to a gene: 5. The germline V gene has CDR1 MDHEN and CDR2 SYDVKM. The CDR3 sequence is 14 residues long. The CDR3 DNA reads as TGTGCCAGCAGTCTAACGGGACAGTACAATGAGCAGTTCTTC. It specifies CASSLTGQYNEQFF.

This clonotype was detected only a few times. The rearrangement joins TRBV5-1 to TRBJ1-4; D might be TRBD1 (5 bases). V lost 0 bases to trimming and J lost 0 bases, with 9 bases between them. Germline values: CDR1 SGHRS, CDR2 YFSETQ. The CDR3 loop spans 16 amino acids. This CDR3 reads CASSLAEGPTNEKLFF. CDR3 nucleotide sequence: TGCGCCAGCAGCTTGGCCGAGGGGCCAACTAATGAAAAACTGTTTTTT.

This rearrangement joins TRBV7-2 to TRBJ2-7; D gene uncertain. The CDR3 consists of 13 residues. Germline CDR1 SGHTA, CDR2 FQGNSA. Deletions cut 6 bases from V and 5 bases from J, with 14 bases between. As DNA, the CDR3 is TGTGCCAGCAGAGCAACAAACTATCACGAGCAGTACTTC. This gives the protein CASRATNYHEQYF.

This clonotype was seen only a few times. The chain couples TRBV5-6 to TRBJ2-7; D call uncertain. Trimming pared 4 bases from V and 2 bases from J, leaving 7 bases between. Germline lookup yields CDR1 SGHDT and CDR2 YYEEEE. The CDR3 is 12 residues long. CDR3 sequence (DNA): TGTGCCAGCAGCCACGGGCCCTACGAGCAGTACTTC. Protein product: CASSHGPYEQYF.

This rearrangement joins TRBV28 to TRBJ2-5, with D perhaps being TRBD1 or TRBD2 (5 bases each). Germline CDR1 and CDR2: MDHEN and SYDVKM. V was trimmed by 6 bases and J by 4 bases, leaving 21 bases between them. The CDR3 sequence is 16 residues long. CDR3 amino acids: CASRATGTPKGETQYF. CDR3 nucleotide sequence: TGTGCCAGCAGGGCTACCGGGACCCCAAAGGGAGAGACCCAGTACTTC.

The chain employs TRBV10-3 and TRBJ2-5; D is perhaps TRBD2 (6 bases). V was cut by 4 bases and J by 4 bases, with 16 bases left in between. The germline V gene encodes CDR1 ENHRY and CDR2 SYGVKD. This CDR3 has 15 amino acids. The CDR3 coding sequence is TGTGCCATCAGTGTTGGAGTAGCGGACGGAGAGACCCAGTACTTC. It codes for CAISVGVADGETQYF.

In this sample, this clonotype turned up a few times. This chain uses TRBV9 with TRBJ1-6; no reliable D call. This CDR3 is built from 15 residues. The germline gives CDR1 SGDLS, CDR2 YYNGEE. V was trimmed by 0 bases and J by 4 bases, leaving 8 bases between them. The CDR3 here is CASSVGQLYNSPLHF. The CDR3 nucleotides are TGTGCCAGCAGCGTAGGCCAGCTTTATAATTCACCCCTCCACTTT.

This clonotype was counted at least ten times. This chain links TRBV12-3 or TRBV12-4 with TRBJ2-2; 8 bases are shared with TRBD1. Unmatched junction bases numbered 4, after V lost 6 bases and J lost 4 bases. The CDR3 has 14 residues. Here the CDR3 reads CASSQDRVTGELFF. CDR3 sequence (DNA): TGTGCCAGCAGCCAGGACAGGGTCACCGGGGAGCTGTTTTTT.

The V and J genes are TRBV12-3 or TRBV12-4 and TRBJ2-1; 8 nucleotides align to TRBD2. The CDR3 is made up of 14 amino acids. V gave up 7 bases and J gave up 7 bases; unmatched junction bases: 9. This CDR3 is CASTNGRGENEQFF. In DNA form, the CDR3 reads TGTGCCAGCACCAATGGGCGGGGGGAGAATGAGCAGTTCTTC.

This clonotype was picked up a small number of times. The chain carries TRBV7-8 and TRBJ1-1; D remains ambiguous. Looked up from germline, CDR1 is SGHVS and CDR2 is FQNEAQ. The CDR3 runs 12 residues. V was clipped by 5 bases and J by 4 bases, with 8 bases between them. The CDR3 DNA is TGTGCCAGCAGCCCGGCGGTCACTGAAGCTTTCTTT. Amino acids: CASSPAVTEAFF.

The chain links TRBV7-2 to TRBJ2-1; no reliable D call. The CDR3 is 14 residues long. CDR1 is SGHTA and CDR2 is FQGNSA in the germline V gene. The V end lost 7 bases, the J end lost 3 bases, and 13 bases lay between the germline ends. CDR3 DNA sequence: TGTGCCAGCATCAAAAGTCCCGACTACAATGAGCAGTTCTTC. Its translation: CASIKSPDYNEQFF.

The chain uses TRBV20-1 and TRBJ2-3, with 7 bases aligning to TRBD1. This CDR3 is 15 amino acids long. Per the germline V gene, CDR1 is DFQATT and CDR2 is SNEGSKA (reference sequence). With V trimmed by 2 bases and J by 1 base, 6 bases remained unmatched. The CDR3 coding sequence is TGCAGTGCTAGATCTAACAGGGGTGGCACAGATACGCAGTATTTT. Protein: CSARSNRGGTDTQYF.

This chain connects TRBV7-3 to TRBJ2-3; no clear D. V shed 2 bases and J shed 6 bases, with 9 bases lying between them. Germline-derived CDR1 and CDR2 are SGHTA and FQGTGA. This CDR3 is built from 13 residues. The CDR3 spells CASSLSHRDTQYF. The CDR3 DNA follows: TGTGCCAGCAGCTTATCCCATCGGGATACGCAGTATTTT.

Turning to this clonotype: It may be a read error: a sequence one base away is much more abundant. V usage is TRBV5-1 and J usage is TRBJ2-3; 9 positions match TRBD2. The CDR3 runs 15 residues. The germline V gene encodes CDR1 SGHRS and CDR2 YFSETQ. The CDR3 DNA follows: TGCGCCAGCTGCTTGACTAGCGGTAGCTCAGATACGCAGTATTTT. It encodes CASCLTSGSSDTQYF.

The chain uses TRBV30 and TRBJ1-6; D is possibly TRBD1 (5 bases). CDR3 size: 18 residues. Germline V CDR1 and CDR2: GTSNPN, SVGIG (reference sequence). Trimming pared 1 base from V and 1 base from J, leaving 17 bases between. The CDR3 DNA is TGTGCCTGGAGTGGCCCGCCGGGCGGGGGGTCCTATAATTCACCCCTCCACTTT. As protein: CAWSGPPGGGSYNSPLHF.